This T cell receptor beta chain is from a study of OX40 agonist ivuxolimab in advanced cancers. Looking at the study overall: The costimulatory receptor OX40 (CD134) was targeted by ivuxolimab, a fully human IgG2 agonistic monoclonal antibody. Prior anti-PD-1, anti-PD-L1 or anti-CTLA-4 therapy was permitted, and approximately 41% of dose-escalation patients had received checkpoint inhibitors. Intravenous ivuxolimab was administered to patients every 2 weeks at six dose levels: 0.01, 0.1, 0.3, 1.5, 3 and 10 mg/kg. Peripheral TCRbeta sequencing aimed to test whether ivuxolimab altered TCR sequence diversity and caused clonal T-cell expansion. Three dose-escalation patients achieved partial responses, one with hepatocellular carcinoma and two with cutaneous melanoma. The paper reports the monotherapy dose-escalation portion (N = 52 patients) of the phase I ivuxolimab trial. A male proportion of under 85% and a mean age of 60 years, ranging from roughly 23 to 85, were recorded for the dose-escalation cohort. Among the 50 to 55 dose-escalation patients, approximately 20 had hepatocellular carcinoma, roughly 15 melanoma, 9 renal cell carcinoma and 9 head and neck cancer. The research as a whole found: Low levels of normalized T-cell clonal expansion were also seen in some patients who did not respond. At doses of 0.1 to 3.0 mg/kg, clonal expansion of both CD4+ and CD8+ blood T cells was observed from baseline to week 6. In the 0.1-3.0 mg/kg groups, partial responders were among the patients with the lowest normalized peripheral clonal expansion, particularly in CD8+ T cells. The antigen specificity of the peripheral T cells that underwent clonal expansion was not determined. After ivuxolimab, expanded clones were on average more numerous among CD8+ T cells than among CD4+ T cells.

From the cysteine up to the phenylalanine, the CDR3 has a length of 15 residues. The retained sequence is limited to the CDR3, 45 bases, with the frame set at the first base. Reading the germline V gene gives CDR1 SGHDT and CDR2 YYEEEE. Trimming accounts for 0 bases at V and 2 bases at J, while the number of junction bases matched to no gene is 1. For sequencing of the TCRbeta CDR3 region, genomic DNA was extracted from the sorted cells. The immunoSEQ Assay was used to sequence the TCRbeta CDR3 regions. As stored in TCRdb, this immuneACCESS dataset retains in-frame rearrangements with V and J assigned. A fraction of the clones does not appear; measured against another copy, unresolved V genes explain less than half of the discrepancy, and the remainder lacks a known reason. The sample contains approximately 63,000 clones, about four fifths of them found a single time. The top ten constitute roughly 11% of the sample.

On this clone: This clone's antigen is unknown. Per-nucleotide qualities are absent, and no much larger clonotype sits a single base away.

The trial excluded patients who had a history of autoimmune disease or who were on systemic immunosuppression. In every dose cohort, peripheral blood was drawn for TCR sequencing at baseline, cycle 4 day 1, and cycle 7 day 1. The samples were taken from a phase I, first-in-human, multicenter, open-label dose-escalation trial of ivuxolimab. The trial enrolled adults with locally advanced or metastatic head and neck squamous cell, hepatocellular, melanoma or renal cell carcinoma. Before TCR sequencing, CD4+ T cells and CD8+ T cells from peripheral blood were sorted into separate populations. The specimen was CD4+ or CD8+ T cells sorted from blood, collected in a trial of the OX40 agonist ivuxolimab. Recombination joined TRBV5-6 with TRBJ2-1, with 8 central nucleotides matching TRBD2. The sequence came from an adult with an advanced solid tumor such as melanoma, head and neck, liver or kidney cancer. CDR3 loop: CASSLGAGAYNEQFF. Read as DNA, the sequence is TGTGCCAGCAGCTTGGGAGCGGGGGCCTACAATGAGCAGTTCTTC.